This is a list of T cell receptor beta chains from one sample in a study of CD8 T cells in ankylosing spondylitis. TCRdb analysed the 5' RACE reads with MiXCR anew, one entry per CDR3 protein. The repertoire consists of fewer than 180,000 distinct CDR3 sequences, with 40% to 50% occurring once and the leading ten covering 13% to 15%. Input material: synovial fluid, either unsorted or a sorted T cell fraction (not recorded which). All receptors come from a male donor with ankylosing spondylitis. CDR3s leave out the opening cysteine and the closing phenylalanine or tryptophan. The D gene is left open where the match is weak. A clone size is listed for some rows: how often the clone was seen (once, few, many), or a class if it is expanded.

D gene,V gene,clone size,CDR3 length,CDR3 protein
TRBD1,TRBV5-1,-,13,ASRKPTGRVTEAF
-,TRBV4-1,once,15,ASSQSRVNDETIGYT
-,TRBV6-1,-,13,ASSESPAFYNEQF
-,TRBV12-3/TRBV12-4,-,14,ASSSTTDTANYGYT
-,TRBV7-2,-,12,ASSFRSSYNEQF
TRBD1,TRBV20-1,-,14,SASAGTGDLGQPQH
TRBD2,TRBV20-1,few,11,SARDLAGNEQY
-,TRBV25-1,-,11,ASSDLGYTEAF
TRBD1,TRBV27,-,12,ASRRQGLNTEAF
TRBD1,TRBV4-3,few,13,ASSQDSGQSYEQY
-,TRBV5-1,-,11,ASSLQDSYEQY
TRBD2,TRBV6-1,-,16,ASRVGTSGGLSTDTQY
-,TRBV5-1,-,13,ASSFWGSSYNEQF
TRBD1,TRBV29-1,few,12,SAGKQGWEGEQF
-,TRBV6-5,-,15,ASSYSIVAGMGDEQY
TRBD2,TRBV4-1,-,16,ASSKELAGGPLWHEQF
-,TRBV9,-,12,ASSAGGSVSGYT
-,TRBV29-1,-,12,SVGHFYYYNEQF
-,TRBV6-5,few,12,ASSYTGPNTEAF
TRBD2,TRBV9,-,15,ASSPERGLAGSGEQF
-,TRBV12-3/TRBV12-4,-,11,ASSLNPGCGYT
-,TRBV12-3/TRBV12-4,few,12,ASSLAWVTGELF
TRBD2,TRBV20-1,-,14,SYCPGLAENTGELF
-,TRBV7-8,many,12,ASSLVRGNNEQF
-,TRBV4-1,few,13,ASSQDWLAPNEQF
-,TRBV4-2,few,12,ASSQQRISWEQY
-,TRBV24-1,-,12,ATTLRWNYNEQF
-,TRBV7-8,-,15,ASSLYRGATLNTEAF
-,TRBV14,-,15,ASSLLRWRANSYEQY
TRBD2,TRBV13,few,14,ASSLFPAGVTDTQY
-,TRBV2,-,11,ASSGVTNPEAF
-,TRBV29-1,-,13,SARGGTYSYNEQF
TRBD1,TRBV4-1,-,13,ASSQGGTGVREQY
-,TRBV7-6,few,14,ASSLGSPAPGNTIY
-,TRBV7-8,-,14,ASSLGGPYGSYEQY
TRBD2,TRBV12-3/TRBV12-4,many,17,ASSLRLGLAGPSTDTQY
-,TRBV4-2,once,11,ASSHPGESPLH
-,TRBV15,-,14,ATSRVQGWVNTEAF
-,TRBV20-1,-,12,SAPSESSYNEQF
-,TRBV12-3/TRBV12-4,-,16,ASSRRGRNLKENTEAF
-,TRBV5-1,-,12,ASSPQEGYYGYT
-,TRBV10-3,few,8,AIGRQPQH
-,TRBV4-3,-,13,ASSQGRRLNTEAF
-,TRBV4-3,-,11,ASSQISGNTIY
TRBD2,TRBV12-3/TRBV12-4,few,14,ASSPWTSSPTDTQY
-,TRBV6-1,-,11,ASRRLYTGELF
-,TRBV7-6,-,12,ASSLWDGTHEQF
-,TRBV4-1,-,13,ASSQVFPYSYEQY
-,TRBV18,-,12,ASSPTTRGDTQY
-,TRBV5-1,-,12,ASSFGLSDSPLH
-,TRBV9,-,13,ASSPGITPSYEQY
-,TRBV12-3/TRBV12-4,-,12,ASSPGHRPYEQY
-,TRBV3-1,-,10,ASSQDFHGAF
TRBD1,TRBV4-1,few,16,ASSQGRTGDYLNTEAF
TRBD2,TRBV4-3,many,13,ASSPTSGRGNEQF